Each of the 11 T cell receptor beta chains below was sequenced from the same sample in a study of shared clonotypes between healthy human individuals. Terminally differentiated effector memory CD45RA+ cells were excluded by CCR7 positive selection of CD45RO-negative cells. Here immunoSEQ multiplex PCR was the method, and the copy in TCRdb shows in-frame clones only, minus some. The table has approximately 1.9 million clones, just over 90% seen once. Sequenced input: naive CD8+ T cells from PBMCs. These receptors were collected from a young man in good health. Some clones in this sample may be carry-over from other donors' samples.

This rearrangement joins TRBV9 to TRBJ2-1; 8 nucleotides match TRBD2. The trim removed 3 bases at V and 7 bases at J, leaving 12 bases unmatched. The CDR3 covers 16 residues. Germline CDR1 and CDR2: SGDLS and YYNGEE. The CDR3 coding sequence is TGTGCCAGCAGCGGGCGCGAGCGGGAGCTCAGTAATGAGCAGTTCTTC. Translation gives CASSGRERELSNEQFF.

CDR3 DNA sequence: TGTGCCAGCAGCGCTGACTACTACAATGAGCAGTTCTTC. Translation: CASSADYYNEQFF. The rearrangement links TRBV5-4 to TRBJ2-1, with D possibly being TRBD2 (5 bases). V lost 4 bases and J 3 bases, leaving 8 bases between the germline ends. This CDR3 contains 13 residues. From germline, CDR1 is SGHNT and CDR2 YYREEE (reference sequence).

V and J are TRBV15 and TRBJ2-7, with 9 bases aligning to TRBD1. Unmatched junction bases numbered 12, after V lost 5 bases and J lost 7 bases. The CDR3 consists of 15 residues. Per the germline V gene, CDR1 is LNHNV and CDR2 is YYDKDF (reference sequence). CDR3 residues: CATSDRDRAFEEQYF. The DNA for the CDR3 is TGTGCCACCAGCGACCGGGACAGGGCTTTTGAGGAGCAGTACTTC.

The CDR3 sequence: CASSTPAPKSSGANVLTF. CDR3 DNA sequence: TGTGCCAGTAGTACTCCTGCCCCAAAGAGCTCTGGGGCCAACGTCCTGACTTTC. V gene TRBV19 combines with J gene TRBJ2-6; D is uncertain. Germline CDR1 LNHDA, CDR2 SQIVND (reference sequence). CDR3 size: 18 residues. V lost 4 bases and J 0 bases, leaving 16 bases between the germline ends.

This clone was counted a single time. The V gene is TRBV7-9, the J gene TRBJ1-2, with D unclear. This CDR3 contains 13 residues. Germline CDR1 is SEHNR and CDR2 is FQNEAQ (reference sequence). The germline V and J ends were trimmed by 1 base and 8 bases, with 11 bases remaining between them. This CDR3 is CASSLGVQGGYTF. The CDR3, as DNA: TGTGCCAGCAGCTTAGGGGTACAAGGCGGCTACACCTTC. Together with reference TRBV7-9 and TRBJ1-2, the CDR3 gives the full variable domain: DTGVSQNPRHKITKRGQNVTFRCDPISEHNRLYWYRQTLGQGPEFLTYFQNEAQLEKSRLLSDRFSAERPKGSFSTLEIQRTEQGDSAMYLCASSLGVQGGYTFGSGTRLTVV.

CDR3 DNA sequence: TGTGCCAGCAGTTCCAGGGGGCGAGCTAATGAAAAACTGTTTTTT. Amino acid sequence: CASSSRGRANEKLFF. The gene calls are TRBV27 and TRBJ1-4, with TRBD1 matching 8 bases. CDR1 and CDR2 from the germline V gene are MNHEY and SMNVEV (reference sequence). J was trimmed by 3 bases and V by 4 bases; bases with no gene match: 4. The CDR3 loop spans 15 amino acids. Full variable domain (outside the CDR3, taken from reference TRBV27 and TRBJ1-4): EAQVTQNPRYLITVTGKKLTVTCSQNMNHEYMSWYRQDPGLGLRQIYYSMNVEVTDKGDVPEGYKVSRKEKRNFPLILESPSPNQTSLYFCASSSRGRANEKLFFGSGTQLSVL.

V is TRBV27 and J is TRBJ2-7, with TRBD1 matching over 11 bases. This CDR3 is 17 amino acids long. Germline V CDR1 and CDR2: MNHEY, SMNVEV (reference sequence). Trimming at V came to 1 base and at J to 2 bases, leaving 7 bases not matched to a gene. CDR3 sequence reads: CASSLLGTGGPTYEQYF. The CDR3 nucleotides read TGTGCCAGCAGTTTATTGGGGACAGGGGGGCCCACCTACGAGCAGTACTTC.

The chain combines TRBV6-5 with TRBJ2-3, with a possible D match to TRBD2 (6 bases). The V and J ends lost 2 bases and 0 bases respectively, with 9 bases between them. CDR1 is MNHEY, CDR2 SVGAGI, per germline. CDR3 size: 15 residues. The CDR3 sequence: CASSYVRESTDTQYF. The DNA of the CDR3 is TGTGCCAGCAGTTACGTCCGGGAGAGCACAGATACGCAGTATTTT.

The rearrangement uses TRBV19 and TRBJ2-7, with D perhaps assigned TRBD1 or TRBD2 (6 bases each). The CDR3 runs to 15 residues. CDR1 is LNHDA, CDR2 SQIVND, per germline (reference sequence). Deletions cut 2 bases from V and 0 bases from J, with 11 bases between. CDR3 sequence (DNA): TGTGCCAGTAGTATACACGGGGGCGACTCCTACGAGCAGTACTTC. Its protein product is CASSIHGGDSYEQYF.

The rearrangement uses TRBV11-2 and TRBJ2-3, with no clear D. CDR3 length: 15 residues. CDR1 is SGHAT, CDR2 FQNNGV, per germline. Trimming left V 5 bases short and J 2 bases short, with 14 bases between. This CDR3 reads CASSPWVGSTDTQYF. The CDR3 coding sequence is TGTGCCAGCAGCCCGTGGGTGGGATCCACAGATACGCAGTATTTT.

This clone was seen just once. This chain uses TRBV9 with TRBJ2-1, with D perhaps being TRBD1 or TRBD2 (5 bases each). Looked up from germline, CDR1 is SGDLS and CDR2 is YYNGEE. The CDR3 consists of 14 residues. Deletions cut 5 bases from V and 2 bases from J, with 11 bases between. The CDR3 reads CASSDGGPYNEQFF. In DNA form, the CDR3 reads TGTGCCAGCAGTGATGGGGGTCCCTACAATGAGCAGTTCTTC.